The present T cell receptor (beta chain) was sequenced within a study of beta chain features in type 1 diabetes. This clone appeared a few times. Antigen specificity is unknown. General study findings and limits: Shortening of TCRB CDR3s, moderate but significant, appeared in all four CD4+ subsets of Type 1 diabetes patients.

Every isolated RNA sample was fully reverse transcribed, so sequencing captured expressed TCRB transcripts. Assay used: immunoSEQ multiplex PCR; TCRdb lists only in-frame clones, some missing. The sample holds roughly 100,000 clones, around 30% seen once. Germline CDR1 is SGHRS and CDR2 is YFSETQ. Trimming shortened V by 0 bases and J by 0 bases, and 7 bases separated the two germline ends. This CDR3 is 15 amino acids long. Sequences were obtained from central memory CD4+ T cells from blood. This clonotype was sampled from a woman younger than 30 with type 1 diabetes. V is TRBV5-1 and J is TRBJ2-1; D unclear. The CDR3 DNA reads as TGCGCCAGCAGCTTGGGTGGCAACTCCTACAATGAGCAGTTCTTC. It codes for CASSLGGNSYNEQFF.